The 27 T cell receptor beta chains presented below share a single source sample, sequenced in a study of blood T cell repertoires in COVID-19. Assay used: immunoSEQ multiplex PCR; TCRdb lists only in-frame clones, some missing. There are some 260,000 clones in the sample; 82% occur only once, and approximately 3.1% lies in the top ten. Sequenced: peripheral blood. The receptors come from a woman younger than 30 with acute or convalescent COVID-19.

This chain joins TRBV14 and TRBJ1-3; D unclear. Per germline, CDR1 SGHDN and CDR2 FVKESK. The CDR3 is 13 residues long. Deletions cut 4 bases from V and 8 bases from J, with 12 bases between. CDR3 sequence: CASSPVGPHTIYF. The CDR3 DNA is TGTGCCAGCAGCCCCGTGGGCCCACACACCATATATTTT.

This clone occurred a few times. The CDR3 DNA sequence: TGTGCCTGGAGTGTACAGGGTCGAACTGAAGCTTTCTTT. Protein: CAWSVQGRTEAFF. The genes are TRBV30 and TRBJ1-1; TRBD1 might be the D (6 bases). V was pared by 0 bases and J by 5 bases, with 10 bases between. Germline loops: CDR1 GTSNPN, CDR2 SVGIG (reference sequence). The CDR3 spans 13 residues.

The rearrangement uses TRBV25-1 and TRBJ2-7, with D possibly TRBD1 on 6 matching bases. The germline V gene has CDR1 MGHDK and CDR2 SYGVNS. The CDR3 extends over 14 amino acids. V lost 3 bases, J lost 6 bases, and 15 bases lay in between. CDR3 loop: CASSDPPGVVEQYF. DNA for the CDR3: TGTGCCAGCAGTGACCCGCCAGGGGTGGTCGAGCAGTACTTC.

The genes are TRBV7-3 and TRBJ2-1, with 8 bases lining up with TRBD2. Germline V CDR1 and CDR2: SGHTA, FQGTGA. CDR3 size: 16 residues. With 0 bases clipped from V and 6 bases from J, the junction kept 7 bases outside the gene matches. The CDR3 DNA is TGTGCCAGCAGCTTAACACGGGCGGGAGGACTCAATGAGCAGTTCTTC. Its protein is CASSLTRAGGLNEQFF. Together with reference TRBV7-3 and TRBJ2-1, the CDR3 gives the full variable domain: GAGVSQTPSNKVTEKGKYVELRCDPISGHTALYWYRQSLGQGPEFLIYFQGTGAADDSGLPNDRFFAVRPEGSVSTLKIQRTERGDSAVYLCASSLTRAGGLNEQFFGPGTRLTVL.

This sequence joins TRBV30 and TRBJ1-1; D may be TRBD1 (5 bases). V was trimmed by 0 bases and J by 3 bases, leaving 11 bases between them. The CDR3 has 14 amino acids. Germline CDR1 GTSNPN, CDR2 SVGIG (reference sequence). CDR3 loop: CAWSVGHGDTEAFF. DNA for the CDR3: TGTGCCTGGAGTGTAGGACATGGGGACACTGAAGCTTTCTTT.

The genes are TRBV4-3 and TRBJ1-5, with D perhaps matching TRBD1 (6 bases). V was clipped by 2 bases and J by 6 bases, with 11 bases between them. Germline V CDR1 and CDR2: LGHNA, YSLEER. The CDR3 is 14 amino acids. The CDR3 nucleotides are TGCGCCAGCAGCCAATACACAGGGAGTCAGCCCCAGCATTTT. This translates into CASSQYTGSQPQHF.

V usage is TRBV7-6 and J usage is TRBJ2-2; 8 bases agree with TRBD1. J gave up 4 bases and V 3 bases, and 7 bases lay outside the gene matches. Germline values: CDR1 SGHVS, CDR2 FNYEAQ. This CDR3 has 16 residues. CDR3 DNA sequence: TGTGCCAGCAGCTTCAGAACTACAGGGGGCACCGGGGAGCTGTTTTTT. Translating gives CASSFRTTGGTGELFF.

The chain has TRBV11-2 and TRBJ1-1; D is perhaps TRBD1 (6 bases). This CDR3 comprises 16 residues. V lost 1 base to trimming and J lost 0 bases, with 12 bases between them. Germline V lookup: CDR1 SGHAT, CDR2 FQNNGV. The CDR3 region has the DNA TGTGCCAGCAGCTTAGTAGGACAGACCATGAACACTGAAGCTTTCTTT. It codes for CASSLVGQTMNTEAFF. Full variable domain (remainder filled in from reference TRBV11-2 and TRBJ1-1): EAGVAQSPRYKIIEKRQSVAFWCNPISGHATLYWYQQILGQGPKLLIQFQNNGVVDDSQLPKDRFSAERLKGVDSTLKIQPAKLEDSAVYLCASSLVGQTMNTEAFFGQGTRLTVV.

The V gene is TRBV7-2, the J gene TRBJ2-1; possible D gene TRBD2, 5 bases. The V end lost 1 base, the J end lost 10 bases, and 14 bases lay between the germline ends. The CDR3 sequence is 14 residues long. Germline V CDR1 and CDR2: SGHTA, FQGNSA. The CDR3 loop reads CASSLGELIGEQFF. The CDR3 DNA sequence: TGTGCCAGCAGCTTAGGGGAGCTGATCGGGGAGCAGTTCTTC.

V is TRBV6-4 and J is TRBJ1-2; the D gene is possibly TRBD1 (5 bases). Trimming removed 6 bases from V and 4 bases from J, with 12 bases in between. The length of the CDR3 is 13 residues. Germline V CDR1 and CDR2: MRHNA, SNTAGT. Written as DNA, the CDR3 is TGTGCCAGCAGCCCGGGACTGAGCTATGGCTACACCTTC. Translation gives CASSPGLSYGYTF.

The chain links TRBV6-5 to TRBJ1-3; unclear D gene. The ends were cut back, 2 bases at V and 4 bases at J, with 12 bases in the middle. From germline, CDR1 is MNHEY and CDR2 SVGAGI. The CDR3 covers 15 residues. CDR3 coding DNA: TGTGCCAGCAGTTACGAGGTTGGAGTAGGAAACACCATATATTTT. It yields the protein CASSYEVGVGNTIYF.

In its sample, this clone was seen a few times. The chain uses TRBV19 and TRBJ2-1; 8 nucleotides agree with TRBD2. Germline lookup yields CDR1 LNHDA and CDR2 SQIVND (reference sequence). The CDR3 runs to 16 residues. With 4 bases clipped from V and 4 bases from J, the junction kept 9 bases outside the gene matches. The CDR3, as DNA: TGTGCCAGTAGTAGAGCGAGCGGGAGAGGGTACAATGAGCAGTTCTTC. Encoded protein: CASSRASGRGYNEQFF.

The chain links TRBV11-1 to TRBJ2-7; 7 bases are a match to TRBD1. CDR1 is SGHAT, CDR2 FQDESV, per germline (reference sequence). Germline trimming cut 4 bases from V and 7 bases from J; bases unmatched to any gene: 10. This CDR3 has 14 residues. For the CDR3, the DNA is TGTGCCAGCAGCTCCGGACAGGTAAAGGGTGAGCAGTACTTC. Its translation is CASSSGQVKGEQYF.

V usage is TRBV9 and J usage is TRBJ2-2, with 8 bases that match TRBD2. Germline assignment: CDR1 SGDLS and CDR2 YYNGEE. This CDR3 region has 18 residues. V was clipped by 1 base and J by 2 bases; unmatched bases: 10. CDR3: CASSVSGSSGSNTGELFF. In DNA form, the CDR3 reads TGTGCCAGCAGCGTATCTGGATCGAGCGGGAGTAACACCGGGGAGCTGTTTTTT.

The chain carries TRBV28 and TRBJ1-1; the match to TRBD1 covers 8 bases. V was clipped by 2 bases and J by 3 bases; unmatched bases: 8. The germline CDR1 and CDR2 sequences are MDHEN and SYDVKM. The CDR3 has 16 residues. Here the CDR3 DNA reads TGTGCCAGCAGTTTAGGACAGGGACCCCGGGACACTGAAGCTTTCTTT. It yields the protein CASSLGQGPRDTEAFF.

The chain carries TRBV27 and TRBJ2-7; 9 nucleotides agree with TRBD2. The CDR3 length is 14 residues. CDR1 is MNHEY, CDR2 SMNVEV, per germline (reference sequence). The J segment lost 4 bases and the V segment lost 6 bases, leaving 7 bases of the junction unmatched. The CDR3 spells CASSPTSGFYEQYF. The CDR3 nucleotides are TGTGCCAGCAGCCCCACTAGCGGGTTTTACGAGCAGTACTTC.

The rearrangement joins TRBV30 to TRBJ1-2; TRBD1 matches at 10 bases. J lost 5 bases, V lost 3 bases, and 6 bases had no gene match. Germline V CDR1 and CDR2: GTSNPN, SVGIG (reference sequence). The CDR3 sequence is 14 residues long. The CDR3 here is CAWSAGTGVYGYTF. The CDR3 bases are TGTGCCTGGAGCGCTGGGACAGGGGTGTATGGCTACACCTTC.

The rearrangement joins TRBV9 to TRBJ2-3; D might be TRBD2 (6 bases). Germline V gives CDR1 SGDLS, CDR2 YYNGEE. V gave up 0 bases and J gave up 0 bases, with 11 bases separating them. This CDR3 is built from 16 residues. Here the CDR3 reads CASSVVSGLSTDTQYF. The CDR3 DNA follows: TGTGCCAGCAGCGTAGTTAGCGGACTTAGCACAGATACGCAGTATTTT. Full variable domain (remainder filled in from reference TRBV9 and TRBJ2-3): DSGVTQTPKHLITATGQRVTLRCSPRSGDLSVYWYQQSLDQGLQFLIQYYNGEERAKGNILERFSAQQFPDLHSELNLSSLELGDSALYFCASSVVSGLSTDTQYFGPGTRLTVL.

The genes are TRBV27 and TRBJ1-4; D perhaps matches TRBD1 (6 bases). V was clipped by 8 bases and J by 0 bases, with 10 bases between them. Germline values: CDR1 MNHEY, CDR2 SMNVEV (reference sequence). This CDR3 is built from 14 residues. The CDR3 sequence is CASGRGSTNEKLFF. The CDR3 region has the DNA TGTGCCAGCGGCAGGGGCTCAACTAATGAAAAACTGTTTTTT.

The V call is TRBV12-5, the J call TRBJ2-7; 10 bases agree with TRBD1. V was clipped by 2 bases and J by 7 bases; unmatched bases: 8. The germline V gene encodes CDR1 LGHNT and CDR2 FRNRAP. The CDR3 is 15 residues long. As DNA, the CDR3 is TGTGCTAGTGGTTTGTCGGGACAGGGGAGGCGTGAGCAGTACTTC. Translation: CASGLSGQGRREQYF.

The table lists this clone with a count of one. The V and J genes are TRBV9 and TRBJ2-1; D is possibly TRBD2 (5 bases). Between the trimmed V and J ends, which lost 4 bases and 5 bases, there was a span of 10 bases. The CDR3 has 13 amino acids. Germline CDR1 and CDR2: SGDLS and YYNGEE. Here the CDR3 DNA reads TGTGCCAGCAGCCCGACGGGAAACAATGAGCAGTTCTTC. Amino acid sequence: CASSPTGNNEQFF.

The CDR3 DNA sequence: TGTGCCAGTAGTATCGGACTAGCGGCAAACGGTGAGCAGTTCTTC. Protein sequence: CASSIGLAANGEQFF. The chain uses TRBV19 and TRBJ2-1; TRBD2 aligns across 10 bases. The J segment lost 9 bases and the V segment lost 3 bases, leaving 8 bases of the junction unmatched. Germline V gene data show CDR1 as LNHDA and CDR2 as SQIVND (reference sequence). The CDR3 loop spans 15 amino acids.

This clone came up once. The V gene is TRBV7-2, the J gene TRBJ2-1; D may be TRBD2 (6 bases). Germline V gives CDR1 SGHTA, CDR2 FQGNSA. This CDR3 is 17 amino acids long. The V and J ends lost 6 bases and 5 bases respectively, with 23 bases between them. The CDR3 region has the DNA TGTGCCAGCAGACCCGCGCCCCAGCGGGCCCCAAACAATGAGCAGTTCTTC. As protein: CASRPAPQRAPNNEQFF.

This chain links TRBV18 with TRBJ1-5, with 7 bases identical to TRBD1. V was pared by 9 bases and J by 2 bases, with 7 bases of the junction left unmatched. Germline V gene lookup returns CDR1 KGHSH and CDR2 LQKENI. The CDR3 contains 14 residues. The CDR3 spells CASGTGARNQPQHF. The CDR3 DNA is TGTGCCAGTGGTACAGGGGCCCGCAATCAGCCCCAGCATTTT.

CDR3 DNA sequence: TGCGCCAGCAGTGTGGAGAGGGGGCACACTGAAGCTTTCTTT. It specifies CASSVERGHTEAFF. The chain couples TRBV5-1 to TRBJ1-1; TRBD1 agrees at 7 bases. With V trimmed by 5 bases and J by 3 bases, 7 bases remained unmatched. CDR3 length: 14 amino acids. Germline loops: CDR1 SGHRS, CDR2 YFSETQ.

The chain employs TRBV19 and TRBJ2-1; 8 bases line up with TRBD1. CDR1 is LNHDA and CDR2 is SQIVND in the germline V gene (reference sequence). The CDR3 runs 17 residues. V lost 6 bases and J lost 5; bases outside the gene matches: 15. The CDR3 DNA follows: TGTGCCAGTAGGACCCGTGGACAGGGTAGCATTGACAATGAGCAGTTCTTC. This encodes CASRTRGQGSIDNEQFF.

The V and J genes are TRBV7-3 and TRBJ2-1; 9 nucleotides line up with TRBD1. The CDR3 spans 16 residues. Germline V gene data show CDR1 as SGHTA and CDR2 as FQGTGA. The V and J ends lost 5 bases and 7 bases, in that order; junction bases with no gene match: 12. CDR3 loop: CASSRAIGTGRNEQFF. In DNA form, the CDR3 reads TGTGCCAGCAGCCGCGCGATTGGGACAGGGAGGAATGAGCAGTTCTTC. The whole variable domain, remainder taken from reference TRBV7-3 and TRBJ2-1, is GAGVSQTPSNKVTEKGKYVELRCDPISGHTALYWYRQSLGQGPEFLIYFQGTGAADDSGLPNDRFFAVRPEGSVSTLKIQRTERGDSAVYLCASSRAIGTGRNEQFFGPGTRLTVL.